This TCR beta chain was identified during a study of T cell changes during pregnancy in multiple sclerosis. This CDR3 is 11 amino acids long. The V gene's germline CDR1 is DFQATT and CDR2 SNEGSKA (reference sequence). V lost 6 bases and J 6 bases, leaving 8 bases between the germline ends. Profiled with immunoSEQ multiplex PCR; TCRdb holds only in-frame clones, not every one. The sample consists of over 75,000 clones, 80% to 95% of them appearing once. The chain combines TRBV20-1 with TRBJ1-4; tentatively, D is TRBD1 (6 bases). The sequenced sample was peripheral blood, obtained in the first trimester of pregnancy. This receptor was obtained from a female donor with multiple sclerosis, enrolled in a pregnancy study. Here the CDR3 DNA reads TGCAGTGCATGGACAGATGAAAAACTGTTTTTT. Translating gives CSAWTDEKLFF.